Here is one TCR beta chain with its context. The antigen it binds to is not known. Base qualities are not provided; no much larger clone lies one nucleotide away. Including the terminal cysteine and phenylalanine, the CDR3 comprises 16 residues. The CDR3 DNA has 48 bases and is translated from base 1. Based on the germline V gene, the CDR1 and CDR2 sequences are MNHEY and SVGEGT. The junction carries 12 bases between V and J, which are trimmed by 1 base and 0 bases respectively. The sample's treatment or condition label is to be understood as: in vitro stimulation with specific CMV peptide epitopes to enrich CMV-specific T cells. This specimen comes from a study of T cell repertoires in cytomegalovirus infection (dated by TCRdb to between 2017 and 2020). Some background on the complete study: The peptide stimulations were aimed at well-studied HLA-B-restricted epitopes as well as recently identified HLA-C-restricted CMV epitopes, whose presentation resists viral immunomodulation. The HLA type of each donor mattered for the analysis, because public TCR beta signatures pointed to carriage of CMV infection along with the matching HLA type.

Sequenced using an Illumina HiSeq 1500. The raw public reads went through TCRdb reprocessing: fastp at Q25, MiXCR clone calling, in-frame beta chains kept. Under each unique CDR3 protein, matching rows form one entry showing the most common genes and DNA. This sample has about 890,000 distinct CDR3 sequences in its table, and around 31% of those were observed once. The ten largest clones represent around an eighth of the sample. Study-wide findings and limitations: In both this cohort and an independent cohort of over 350 donors, the cumulative frequency of public TCR beta family members distinguished carriers of CMV infection plus the relevant HLA type. The ex vivo response was dominated by HLA-C-restricted CMV-specific TCR beta clonotypes, and the single most frequent clonotype in two of eight donors was supplied by these HLA-C-restricted clonotypes.

The chain is assembled from TRBV6-2 or TRBV6-3 and TRBJ1-2, with a weak D call of TRBD1 (6 bases match). The material was cultured CD8+ T cells from PBMCs, obtained from culture after CMV antigen stimulation. This TCR came from a human donor in good health (CMV status not recorded). Some clones in this sample may be carry-over from other donors' samples. The CDR3 region reads CASSYYRTDPNYGYTF. The nucleotide sequence reads TGTGCCAGCAGTTACTACCGGACAGACCCTAACTATGGCTACACCTTC.